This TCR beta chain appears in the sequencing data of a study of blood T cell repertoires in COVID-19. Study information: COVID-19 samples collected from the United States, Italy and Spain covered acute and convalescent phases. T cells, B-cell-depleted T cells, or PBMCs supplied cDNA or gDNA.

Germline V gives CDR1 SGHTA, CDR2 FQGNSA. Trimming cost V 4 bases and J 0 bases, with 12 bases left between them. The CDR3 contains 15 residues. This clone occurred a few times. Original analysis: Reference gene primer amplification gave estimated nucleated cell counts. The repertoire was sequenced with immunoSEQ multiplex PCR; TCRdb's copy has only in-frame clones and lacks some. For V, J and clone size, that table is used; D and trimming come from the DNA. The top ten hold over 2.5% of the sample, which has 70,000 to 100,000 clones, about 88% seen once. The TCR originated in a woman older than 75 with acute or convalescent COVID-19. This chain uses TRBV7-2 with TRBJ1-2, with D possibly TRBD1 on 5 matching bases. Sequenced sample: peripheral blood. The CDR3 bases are TGTGCCAGCAGCTCGGGGGGGAGATCTAACTATGGCTACACCTTC. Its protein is CASSSGGRSNYGYTF.